The rows below give T cell receptor beta chains drawn from one sample of a study of T cells in localized non-small cell lung cancer. Produced via immunoSEQ multiplex PCR; TCRdb's table is partial and in-frame only. The table records roughly 2,600 clones, less than 30% of them present only once. The starting material was lung tumor tissue, obtained before any cancer treatment. These receptors came from a woman between 35 and 70 years old with stage III lung adenocarcinoma. Each CDR3 is given with its conserved first and last residue. A D gene is named only where the DNA matches it firmly. Not every row has a clone size; where given, it reads once, few, many or a size class.

V	D	size	J	DNA	CDR3
TRBV19	TRBD1	-	TRBJ2-7	TGTGCCAGTAGTAGGACAGGGGGCCCCTACGAGCAGTACTTC	CASSRTGGPYEQYF
TRBV11-3	-	medium-sized	TRBJ2-3	TGTGCCAGCAGCCAAGTCGGGAACACAGATACGCAGTATTTT	CASSQVGNTDTQYF
TRBV6-1	-	few	TRBJ1-3	TGTGCCAGCAGTGAAGGATCGACTGGAAACACCATATATTTT	CASSEGSTGNTIYF
TRBV9	TRBD2	-	TRBJ2-7	TGTGCCAGTTCACTAGCGCCTACCTACGAGCAGTACTTC	CASSLAPTYEQYF
TRBV6-8	-	large	TRBJ1-5	TGTGCCAGCAGAGCGGATAGCAATCAGCCCCAGCATTTT	CASRADSNQPQHF
TRBV29-1	-	-	TRBJ1-4	TGCAGCGTTGAAATAGGGATCGGTGAAAAACTGTTTTTT	CSVEIGIGEKLFF
TRBV10-2	TRBD1	few	TRBJ2-2	TGCGCCAGCAGTGGGGACAGGGGAGGAAGGACCGGGGAGCTGTTTTTT	CASSGDRGGRTGELFF
TRBV14	-	large	TRBJ1-1	TGTGCCAGCAGCCAAGACCCCCACAGAATCGAAGCTTTCTTT	CASSQDPHRIEAFF
TRBV23-1	TRBD1	-	TRBJ2-1	TGCGCCAGCAGTCAGAATCGACAGGGGATATGTCACAATGAGCAGTTCTTC	CASSQNRQGICHNEQFF
TRBV6-8	-	few	TRBJ1-2	TGTGCCAGCAGTGAGCCAGGGGCCACCTATGGCTACACCTTC	CASSEPGATYGYTF
TRBV19	TRBD1	-	TRBJ2-7	TGTGCCAGTAGTGGGCCAGGACAGGGGAGCTCCTACGAGCAGTACTTC	CASSGPGQGSSYEQYF
TRBV19	-	-	TRBJ1-1	TGTGCCAGTAGCTCCCGGACAGAAGTGAACACTGAAGCTTTCTTT	CASSSRTEVNTEAFF
TRBV5-1	-	-	TRBJ2-2	TGCGCCAGCAGCTTCCGGCCAGAGAACACCGGGGAGCTGTTTTTT	CASSFRPENTGELFF
TRBV19	TRBD1	-	TRBJ2-3	TGTGCCAGTAGTATCTCCGACAGGGACGCAGATACGCAGTATTTT	CASSISDRDADTQYF
TRBV6-8	TRBD1	few	TRBJ2-1	TGTGCCAGCAGGGACAGGGGGCGGGACAATGAGCAGTTCTTC	CASRDRGRDNEQFF
TRBV18	-	once	TRBJ1-6	TGTGCCAGCTCAGCTCCCGGACAGTTACTCCCCGATTCACCCCTCCACTTT	CASSAPGQLLPDSPLHF
TRBV11-3	-	many	TRBJ1-2	TGTGCCAGCAGCACCGCCAACGGGGACACTAAGGTCGACACCTTC	CASSTANGDTKVDTF
TRBV5-1	TRBD1	once	TRBJ2-3	TGCGCCAGCAGCTTGGGACAGGGGGCAGGAGATACGCAGTATTTT	CASSLGQGAGDTQYF
TRBV11-3	-	many	TRBJ1-1	TGTGCCAGCAGCTTAAAAAGGGTGTCACCGAACACTGAAGCTTTCTTT	CASSLKRVSPNTEAFF
TRBV9	TRBD1	-	TRBJ1-3	TGTGCCAGCAGCGTCCAGGGGGCTTCAGGAAACACCATATATTTT	CASSVQGASGNTIYF
TRBV11-3	-	medium-sized	TRBJ2-2	TGTGCCAGCAGCTCCCAGGGAGTAAGCACCGGGGAGCTGTTTTTT	CASSSQGVSTGELFF
TRBV6-8	TRBD2	-	TRBJ2-5	TGTGCCAGCAGTTACTCCGCCGGTTTATCTGGACTAGCGGGAGGTGAGACCCAGTACTTC	CASSYSAGLSGLAGGETQYF
TRBV28	-	-	TRBJ2-7	TGTGCCAGCAGTTTACTCCCTACAGGGTACCTCGAGCAGTACTTC	CASSLLPTGYLEQYF
TRBV28	-	-	TRBJ2-1	TGTGCCAGCAGTTTTAATTCTGGGATCGATGAGCAGTTCTTC	CASSFNSGIDEQFF
TRBV29-1	-	-	TRBJ2-7	TGCAGCGTTGAAGACCCAAGGAGCTCCTACGAGCAGTACTTC	CSVEDPRSSYEQYF
TRBV7-1	-	-	TRBJ2-2	TGTGCCAGCAGCTTTACAGGGCCCGGGGAGCTGTTTTTT	CASSFTGPGELFF
TRBV23-1	-	large	TRBJ1-1	TGCGCCAGCAGTCAATCAGCAGGATACCAGAACACTGAAGCTTTCTTT	CASSQSAGYQNTEAFF
TRBV6-8	-	-	TRBJ2-7	TGTGCCAGCAGTTACGCGGGACAGCACTACGAGCAGTACTTC	CASSYAGQHYEQYF
TRBV11-3	-	-	TRBJ1-2	TGTGCCAGCAGCCAAGGAGGGGGGCCCTATGGCTACACCTTC	CASSQGGGPYGYTF
TRBV23-1	-	-	TRBJ2-5	TGCGCCAGCAGTCAATCGTGTTATAAGTACCAAGAGACCCAGTACTTC	CASSQSCYKYQETQYF
TRBV2	TRBD1	few	TRBJ1-1	TGTGCCAGCAGCCCTCGACAGGGGGCGGCGGCCGAAGCTTTCTTT	CASSPRQGAAAEAFF
TRBV28	-	-	TRBJ2-1	TGTGCCACCATAGACGGAACCGACTACAATGAGCAGTTCTTC	CATIDGTDYNEQFF
TRBV11-3	TRBD2	few	TRBJ2-3	TGTGCCAGCAGTAGTGGTGGGGGACTAGCGGGACAGGGTACGCAGTATTTT	CASSSGGGLAGQGTQYF
TRBV11-3	TRBD1	few	TRBJ1-5	TGTGCCAGCAGCTTAGGGTCAGGGGGCGGTCAGCCCCAGCATTTT	CASSLGSGGGQPQHF
TRBV9	-	medium-sized	TRBJ1-6	TGTGCCAGCAGCGTAGACGGGAACTCCTATAATTCACCCCTCCACTTT	CASSVDGNSYNSPLHF
TRBV6-8	-	large	TRBJ1-1	TGTGCCAGCAGTTACTCGAACTTTAACACTGAAGCTTTCTTT	CASSYSNFNTEAFF
TRBV29-1	-	-	TRBJ2-2	TGCAGCGTTGTGAGAGGGTCGAACACCGGGGAGCTGTTTTTT	CSVVRGSNTGELFF
TRBV6-8	-	few	TRBJ1-5	TGTGCCAGCAGTTCAGGGCTGATTGGCAATCAGCCCCAGCATTTT	CASSSGLIGNQPQHF
TRBV18	-	-	TRBJ2-6	TGTGCCAGCTCACGGGTAGCTGGGGCCAACGTCCTGACTTTC	CASSRVAGANVLTF
TRBV19	-	few	TRBJ1-2	TGTGCCAGTAGTATGGACACCTATGGCTACACCTTC	CASSMDTYGYTF
TRBV29-1	-	few	TRBJ2-3	TGCAGCGTTGACCACGACGGCACAGATACGCAGTATTTT	CSVDHDGTDTQYF
TRBV28	-	-	TRBJ2-2	TGTGCCAGCAGTTTGGGGGCGGCTACCGGGGAGCTGTTTTTT	CASSLGAATGELFF
TRBV6-8	TRBD1	few	TRBJ1-3	TGTGCCATCAGGATGGACAGGGGGCCTGGAAACACCATATATTTT	CAIRMDRGPGNTIYF
TRBV11-3	TRBD1	few	TRBJ1-2	TGTGCCAGCAGCCCGAGACAGGGGGCTAACTATGGCTACACCTTC	CASSPRQGANYGYTF
TRBV12-5	TRBD2	-	TRBJ2-2	TGTGCTAGTGGTCCTTCGGGACTAGCGTACACCGGGGAGCTGTTTTTT	CASGPSGLAYTGELFF
TRBV18	-	-	TRBJ1-6	TGTGCCAGCTCACCACCCGGTCCTTCACCCCTCCACTTT	CASSPPGPSPLHF
TRBV6-7	-	-	TRBJ2-5	TGTGCCAGCAGTTACTCCGGTGGAGGGTACTTC	CASSYSGGGYF
TRBV6-8	-	-	TRBJ1-5	TGTGCCAGCAGTCTCCGGGCAGGGCCAAATCAGCCCCAGCATTTT	CASSLRAGPNQPQHF
TRBV18	-	-	TRBJ2-3	TGTGCCAGCTCACCAGACAGGAGGGGTACAGATACGCAGTATTTT	CASSPDRRGTDTQYF
TRBV7-2	-	medium-sized	TRBJ2-7	TGTGCCAGCAGCTTCGGCGGGGGCCACGAGCAGTACTTC	CASSFGGGHEQYF
TRBV28	-	few	TRBJ1-5	TGTGCCTGCGGGGCCTCTTTCAAACAGCCCCAGCATTTT	CACGASFKQPQHF
TRBV28	-	-	TRBJ2-1	TGTGCCAGCAGTTTTTGGAAGGGGGGGAGGGTTAGTGAGCAGTTCTTC	CASSFWKGGRVSEQFF
TRBV12-2	-	few	TRBJ1-4	TGTGCCGCCCGGACCGGGACAGCCAAGGAAAAACTGTTTTTT	CAARTGTAKEKLFF
TRBV11-3	TRBD2	few	TRBJ2-3	TGTGCCAGCAGCTCCGGGACTAGCGCCACAGATACGCAGTATTTT	CASSSGTSATDTQYF
TRBV4-1	TRBD1	-	TRBJ1-2	TGCGCCAGCAGCCAAGCGACAGGGGGTAACTATGGCTACACCTTC	CASSQATGGNYGYTF
TRBV19	-	-	TRBJ1-2	TGTGCCAGTAGTAATCCGGGTTGGGATGGCTACACCTTC	CASSNPGWDGYTF
TRBV10-3	-	few	TRBJ1-4	TGTGCCATCAGTTGGGACGAAGAAAAACTGTTTTTT	CAISWDEEKLFF
TRBV4-1	-	-	TRBJ2-7	TGCGCCAGCAGCCAAGGGGGCAGGAGTCCCTCCTACGAGCAGTACTTC	CASSQGGRSPSYEQYF